This TCR beta chain was documented in a study of OX40 agonist ivuxolimab in advanced cancers. Study-level findings and limits: Part of the nonresponder group also had normalized T-cell clonal expansion that was low.

Germline values: CDR1 SGHVS, CDR2 FQNEAQ. V trimming: 5 bases; J trimming: 6 bases; junction bases outside the gene matches: 5. The CDR3 extends over 14 amino acids. This clone was recorded only once. The antigen is unknown. Using immunoSEQ multiplex PCR, the repertoire was profiled, and TCRdb retains in-frame clones only, with some absent. Counted here are about 30,000 clones, 65% to 80% occurring once; the ten biggest clones make up around 28%. The starting material was CD4+ or CD8+ T cells sorted from blood, obtained in a trial of the OX40 agonist ivuxolimab. The chain is built from TRBV7-8 and TRBJ2-7, with 12 bases that match TRBD2. This receptor was taken from an adult with an advanced solid tumor such as melanoma, head and neck, liver or kidney cancer. The CDR3 sequence is CASSPSGGAGEQYF. The CDR3 DNA is TGTGCCAGCAGCCCTAGCGGGGGGGCCGGCGAGCAGTACTTC.